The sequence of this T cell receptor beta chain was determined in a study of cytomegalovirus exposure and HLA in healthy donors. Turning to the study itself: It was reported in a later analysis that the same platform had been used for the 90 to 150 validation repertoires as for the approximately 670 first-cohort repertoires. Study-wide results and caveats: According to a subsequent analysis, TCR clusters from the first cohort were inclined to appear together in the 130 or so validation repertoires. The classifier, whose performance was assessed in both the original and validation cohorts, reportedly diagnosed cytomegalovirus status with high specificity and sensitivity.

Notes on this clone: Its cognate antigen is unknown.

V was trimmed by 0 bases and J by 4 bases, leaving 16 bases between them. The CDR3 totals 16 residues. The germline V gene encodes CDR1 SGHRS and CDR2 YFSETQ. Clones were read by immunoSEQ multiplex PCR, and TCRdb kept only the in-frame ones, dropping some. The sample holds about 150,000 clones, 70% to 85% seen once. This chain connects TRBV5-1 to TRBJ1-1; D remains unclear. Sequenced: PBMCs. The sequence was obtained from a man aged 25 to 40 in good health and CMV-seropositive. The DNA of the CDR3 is TGCGCCAGCAGCTTGGACGGAAGGCTAGCCGGCACTGAAGCTTTCTTT. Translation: CASSLDGRLAGTEAFF.